The clone carrying this TCR beta chain occurred a few times. This specimen comes from a study of ipilimumab plus nivolumab after autologous stem cell transplantation. Profiling relied on immunoSEQ multiplex PCR, and the TCRdb table lists in-frame clones only, not all of them. The table records some 10,000 clones, about four fifths of them present only once. V lost 4 bases and J lost 4, with 8 bases in between. This CDR3 has 12 amino acids. CDR1 SGDLS and CDR2 YYNGEE come from the germline V gene. The receptor was derived from a male donor with diffuse large B-cell lymphoma. This chain joins TRBV9 and TRBJ1-2; perhaps TRBD1 as D (6 bases). The specimen was PBMCs, collected in a trial of ipilimumab plus nivolumab as post-transplant consolidation. CDR3 in DNA: TGTGCCAGCAGCTTACAGGGCTATGGCTACACCTTC. Encoded protein: CASSLQGYGYTF.